Sequencing of this T cell receptor (beta chain) was carried out in a study of tumor-infiltrating lymphocytes in oesophageal squamous cell carcinoma. The CDR3 spans 15 residues. Germline V lookup: CDR1 ENHRY, CDR2 SYGVKD. Trimming removed 6 bases from V and 1 base from J, with 15 bases in between. Each CDR3 protein is one row after TCRdb ran MiXCR on the PCR reads. This table holds 13,000 or so distinct CDR3 sequences, 45% to 60% found once. This clonotype was counted once. The V call is TRBV10-3, the J call TRBJ2-5; no definite D call. The sequenced material came from blood. The receptor comes from a female donor with esophageal squamous cell carcinoma. The CDR3 sequence is CAIRADSTGQETQYF. The CDR3 region has the DNA TGTGCCATCAGAGCCGACTCAACCGGCCAAGAGACCCAGTACTTC.